The 31 T cell receptor beta chains below were found in one sample sequenced in a study of tumor-infiltrating lymphocytes in primary liver carcinoma. In addition to blood RNA drawn from unsorted whole blood, germline DNA was extracted. The investigators made TCR beta cDNA from approximately 500 ng total RNA, using a constant-region primer. Slightly modified ARM-PCR, run as three nested multiplex PCR rounds, produced the TCR beta libraries. It was with TRBV1-TRBV30 forward primers and a C-beta reverse primer that the first two PCR rounds were run, at approximately 9 cycles each. Each CDR3 protein is one row after TCRdb ran MiXCR on the multiplex PCR reads. The repertoire holds about 180,000 distinct CDR3 sequences, roughly three fifths seen once, with under 75% in the top ten. The specimen was peripheral blood. The receptors come from a man in his forties with primary liver carcinoma and hepatitis B virus infection.

This clonotype has a single count. One end of the junction varies from germline; a read error may be responsible. The chain combines TRBV11-2 with TRBJ2-7; the D call may be TRBD1 or TRBD2 (6 bases each). The length of the CDR3 is 15 residues. Looked up from germline, CDR1 is SGHAT and CDR2 is FQNNGV. The CDR3 nucleotides are TGTGTCAGCAGTTTGATTGGGGGGCTGAACTACGAGCAGTACTTC. The encoded protein is CVSSLIGGLNYEQYF.

In the case of this clonotype: At one end, the junction sequence differs from germline, possibly due to a read error. The rearrangement uses TRBV6-1 and TRBJ1-5, with D unclear. Germline lookup yields CDR1 MNHNS and CDR2 SASEGT. This CDR3 is built from 15 residues. The CDR3 loop reads CASSEVGSSNQLQHF. For the CDR3, the DNA is TGTGCCAGCAGTGAAGTAGGGTCTAGCAATCAGCTCCAGCATTTT.

The rearrangement links TRBV28 to TRBJ1-4; the D is unclear. CDR3 length: 15 amino acids. V dropped 3 bases and J dropped 3 bases, with 11 bases sitting between them. Germline-derived CDR1 and CDR2 are MDHEN and SYDVKM. In DNA form, the CDR3 reads TGTGCCAGCAGTTTGGGCGGAGAATCTAATGAAAAACTGTTTTTT. Translating gives CASSLGGESNEKLFF. Full variable domain (remainder filled in from reference TRBV28 and TRBJ1-4): DVKVTQSSRYLVKRTGEKVFLECVQDMDHENMFWYRQDPGLGLRLIYFSYDVKMKEKGDIPEGYSVSREKKERFSLILESASTNQTSMYLCASSLGGESNEKLFFGSGTQLSVL.

The rearrangement links TRBV4-1 to TRBJ2-1; D uncertain. The germline V gene encodes CDR1 MGHRA and CDR2 YSYEKL. V dropped 0 bases and J dropped 8 bases, with 11 bases sitting between them. This CDR3 has 14 amino acids. In nucleotides, the CDR3 is TGCGCCAGCAGCCAAGAGACCCTTGCCGATGAGCAGTTCTTC. It yields the protein CASSQETLADEQFF.

The sample holds a few counts of this clonotype. This may be a read error, as it is one base from a much larger clone. This sequence joins TRBV29-1 and TRBJ1-5; no clear D gene. CDR1 is SQVTM, CDR2 ANQGSEA, per germline. CDR3 length: 12 residues. CDR3 residues: CSIEDTRLAQHF. CDR3 nucleotides: TGCAGCATTGAAGATACCCGTTTGGCCCAGCATTTT.

This rearrangement joins TRBV11-2 to TRBJ2-1; possibly TRBD2 for D (6 bases). The germline gives CDR1 SGHAT, CDR2 FQNNGV. The CDR3 totals 15 residues. V lost 0 bases to trimming and J lost 9 bases, with 15 bases between them. CDR3 coding DNA: TGTGCCAGCAGCTTAGAGGGAGGAAGTATCGGTGAGCAGTTCTTC. Encoded protein: CASSLEGGSIGEQFF. The full variable domain, rest sourced from reference TRBV11-2 and TRBJ2-1, is EAGVAQSPRYKIIEKRQSVAFWCNPISGHATLYWYQQILGQGPKLLIQFQNNGVVDDSQLPKDRFSAERLKGVDSTLKIQPAKLEDSAVYLCASSLEGGSIGEQFFGPGTRLTVL.

This clonotype came up once. The chain joins TRBV29-1 to TRBJ1-2; D may be TRBD1 (5 bases). V was cut by 2 bases and J by 3 bases, with 10 bases left in between. Germline V gene sequence: CDR1 SQVTM, CDR2 ANQGSEA. CDR3 size: 13 residues. CDR3 loop: CSVELQTDYGYTF. DNA of the CDR3: TGCAGCGTTGAATTACAGACAGACTATGGCTACACCTTC.

Worth noting for this clonotype: This may stem from a read error, because a much larger clone lies one nucleotide away. The chain links TRBV11-2 to TRBJ2-2, with D perhaps matching TRBD1 (5 bases). The germline V gene has CDR1 SGHAT and CDR2 FQNNGV. The CDR3 is made up of 13 amino acids. With 4 bases removed from V and 6 bases from J, the gap between germline ends came to 9 bases. The CDR3 nucleotides are TGTGCCAGCAGCTCAATGGGGCCCGGGGAGCTGTTTTTT. It codes for CASSSMGPGELFF.

The CDR3 region has the DNA TGTGCCAGCAGCTTGTCAGGAGCGGATGGCTACACCTTC. Protein: CASSLSGADGYTF. The chain couples TRBV7-9 to TRBJ1-2; no firm D call. This CDR3 has 13 residues. V gave up 3 bases and J gave up 6 bases, with 11 bases separating them. Germline CDR1 reads SEHNR; CDR2 reads FQNEAQ (reference sequence).

The gene calls are TRBV6-2 or TRBV6-3 and TRBJ2-4; 8 nucleotides line up with TRBD1. Per germline, CDR1 MNHEY and CDR2 SVGEGT. The CDR3 runs 16 residues. The V and J ends lost 2 bases and 3 bases, in that order; junction bases with no gene match: 6. The CDR3 DNA reads TGTGCCAGCAGTTACCACGGACAGGGTAACAAAAACATTCAGTACTTC. This translates into CASSYHGQGNKNIQYF.

About this clonotype itself: Relative to the germline gene, one junction end is altered; a read error may explain this. The chain uses TRBV6-5 and TRBJ2-1; 8 bases line up with TRBD1. The germline CDR1 and CDR2 sequences are MNHEY and SVGAGI. CDR3 size: 15 residues. The DNA of the CDR3 is TGTGCCAGCAGTTCCTCCGGGACAGGTTTTAATGAGCAGATCTTC. Protein sequence: CASSSSGTGFNEQIF.

J is TRBJ2-1 and V is TRBV28; tentatively, D is TRBD2 (5 bases). Per the germline V gene, CDR1 is MDHEN and CDR2 is SYDVKM. The V end lost 8 bases, the J end lost 0 bases, and 14 bases lay between the germline ends. This CDR3 has 15 amino acids. The DNA of the CDR3 is TGTGCCAGCGGTTCCCCCACTAGCTCCTACAATGAGCAGTTCTTC. Translated: CASGSPTSSYNEQFF.

V usage is TRBV29-1 and J usage is TRBJ2-7; D might be TRBD1 or TRBD2, each matching 5 bases. The CDR3 loop spans 13 amino acids. Germline-derived CDR1 and CDR2 are SQVTM and ANQGSEA. Trimming pared 6 bases from V and 3 bases from J, leaving 15 bases between. The CDR3 nucleotides are TGCAGCGTGTACACTAGAACAGGCTACGAGCAGTACTTC. Its protein is CSVYTRTGYEQYF.

This clonotype was observed a handful of times. V is TRBV29-1 and J is TRBJ2-7, with a possible D match to TRBD2 (6 bases). The V end lost 5 bases, the J end lost 5 bases, and 7 bases lay between the germline ends. Germline values: CDR1 SQVTM, CDR2 ANQGSEA. The CDR3 is made up of 10 amino acids. The CDR3 region is CSVRGNEQYF. The CDR3 nucleotides read TGCAGCGTTCGGGGGAACGAGCAGTACTTC.

This chain connects TRBV4-1 to TRBJ1-2; D gene ambiguous. CDR1 is MGHRA and CDR2 is YSYEKL in the germline V gene. The CDR3 runs 16 residues. V was cut by 0 bases and J by 7 bases, with 18 bases left in between. The CDR3 DNA sequence: TGCGCCAGCAGCCAAGAATTAGGTGCGGGTCGTTTTGGCTACACCTTC. This gives the protein CASSQELGAGRFGYTF.

This clonotype was recorded many times. The chain couples TRBV11-2 to TRBJ1-1, with D possibly being TRBD1 (5 bases). Trimming left V 6 bases short and J 0 bases short, with 14 bases between. CDR3 length: 15 residues. Looked up from germline, CDR1 is SGHAT and CDR2 is FQNNGV. Here the CDR3 reads CASSSNRLLNTEAFF. Here the CDR3 DNA reads TGTGCCAGCAGTTCAAACAGGTTGCTGAACACTGAAGCTTTCTTT.

This clonotype was found once. Its ends do not fully match the called genes, so a read error is possible. CDR3 DNA sequence: TGTGCCAGCTGCCCTGGGACAGAAGAGACCCGGTACTTC. Protein sequence: CASCPGTEETRYF. The V and J genes are TRBV7-9 and TRBJ2-5; 7 bases line up with TRBD1. The CDR3 covers 13 residues. Germline V lookup: CDR1 SEHNR, CDR2 FQNEAQ (reference sequence).

The rearrangement joins TRBV6-5 to TRBJ2-6, with 7 bases matching TRBD1. V lost 8 bases to trimming and J lost 8 bases; unmatched junction nucleotides: 15. CDR1 and CDR2 (germline): MNHEY, SVGAGI. This CDR3 has 16 amino acids. CDR3 coding DNA: TGTGCCAGCGGGGCAGGGGACAGATCCGGGACCAACGTCCTGACTTTC. Its protein is CASGAGDRSGTNVLTF.

Comments on this clonotype: This may be a read error: a much more frequent sequence differs by one nucleotide. V is TRBV29-1 and J is TRBJ1-2, with D unresolved. V was cut by 0 bases and J by 3 bases, with 5 bases left in between. In germline, CDR1 is SQVTM, CDR2 ANQGSEA. The CDR3 length is 12 residues. The CDR3 here is CSVEDEDYGYTF. CDR3 nucleotide sequence: TGCAGCGTTGAAGATGAGGACTATGGCTACACCTTC.

Many counts were recorded for this clonotype. The genes are TRBV11-1 and TRBJ1-1; perhaps TRBD1 as D (5 bases). CDR1 and CDR2 (germline): SGHAT, FQDESV (reference sequence). The CDR3 has 13 amino acids. The germline V and J ends were trimmed by 2 bases and 5 bases, with 9 bases remaining between them. DNA of the CDR3: TGTGCCAGCAGCTTAAACAGGAGGACTGAAGCTTTCTTT. It encodes CASSLNRRTEAFF.

The chain links TRBV7-9 to TRBJ2-1; no clear D gene. V shed 1 base and J shed 6 bases, with 7 bases lying between them. CDR1 SEHNR and CDR2 FQNEAQ come from the germline V gene (reference sequence). The CDR3 contains 13 residues. The CDR3 nucleotides are TGTGCCAGCAGCTTAGGAGGTATCAATGAGCAGTTCTTC. Protein: CASSLGGINEQFF.

Worth noting for this clonotype: This sequence may be a read error, since a much larger clone differs from it by one base. The chain has TRBV11-2 and TRBJ1-1, with D perhaps matching TRBD1 (5 bases). From germline, CDR1 is SGHAT and CDR2 FQNNGV. This CDR3 comprises 13 residues. CDR3 nucleotides: TGTGTCAGCAGCCCTGGGACGGGCACTGAAGCTTTCTTT. Translated, it gives CVSSPGTGTEAFF.

CDR3: CASSPIRSSYNEQFF. The DNA for the CDR3 is TGTGCCAGCAGTCCTATCCGGAGCTCCTACAATGAGCAGTTCTTC. V and J are TRBV12-3 or TRBV12-4 and TRBJ2-1; D is unresolved. CDR3 length: 15 residues. V was shortened by 5 bases and J by 0 bases, with 11 bases between the two germline ends.

The CDR3 loop reads CASRPFRRSYEQYF. The CDR3 DNA sequence: TGTGCCAGCAGGCCCTTTCGTCGCTCCTACGAGCAGTACTTC. The gene calls are TRBV12-3 or TRBV12-4 and TRBJ2-7; D unclear. Trimming took off 6 bases at V and 0 bases at J, with 12 bases between the two ends. The CDR3 contains 14 residues.

The gene calls are TRBV5-5 and TRBJ2-1; a possible D gene is TRBD1 (6 bases). Germline lookup yields CDR1 SGHKS and CDR2 YYEKEE (reference sequence). V lost 4 bases and J 15 bases, leaving 17 bases between the germline ends. There are 12 residues in the CDR3. The CDR3 DNA is TGTGCCAGCAGCCCTCGACAGGCACTTCTGTTCTTC. This codes for CASSPRQALLFF.

This chain uses TRBV2 with TRBJ2-1; 9 bases are shared with TRBD1. Germline CDR1 is SNHLY and CDR2 is FYNNEI. Trimming at V came to 6 bases and at J to 5 bases, leaving 5 bases not matched to a gene. The CDR3 length is 14 residues. The DNA of the CDR3 is TGTGCCAGCAGGCTCAGGACAGGGGACAATGAGCAGTTCTTC. Its protein is CASRLRTGDNEQFF.

On this clonotype itself: A junction end diverges from the germline sequence, so it may reflect a read error. The chain uses TRBV12-3 or TRBV12-4 and TRBJ2-1; D is uncertain. The CDR3 is 13 residues long. The CDR3 region is CASNPHGYSEQFF. DNA for the CDR3: TGTGCCAGCAATCCGCATGGGTACAGTGAGCAGTTCTTC.

On this clonotype itself: Germline is not matched at one junction end, which may reflect a read error. The chain employs TRBV4-1 and TRBJ1-5; no clear D. The CDR3 runs 17 residues. Germline loops: CDR1 MGHRA, CDR2 YSYEKL. CDR3 amino acids: CASSPHKGVDSNQPKHF. The DNA for the CDR3 is TGCGCCAGCAGCCCGCATAAGGGCGTCGATAGCAATCAGCCCAAGCATTTT.

This chain joins TRBV21-1 and TRBJ2-4; TRBD1, the table's D call, lacks a check against the DNA. TRBV21-1 has pseudogene status. The CDR3 is 16 amino acids. DNA for the CDR3: TGTGCCAGCAGCAAAGAAAGGGGTTGTGACAAAAACATTCAGTGCTTC. Encoded protein: CASSKERGCDKNIQCF.

V is TRBV28 and J is TRBJ2-1, with 10 bases fitting TRBD2. Germline CDR1 reads MDHEN; CDR2 reads SYDVKM. The CDR3 extends over 15 amino acids. The V segment lost 9 bases and the J segment 4 bases; nucleotides outside the gene matches: 9. CDR3 loop: CASQDSSGSYNEQFF. The DNA of the CDR3 is TGTGCCAGTCAAGATTCTAGCGGGAGTTACAATGAGCAGTTCTTC.

V is TRBV12-3 or TRBV12-4 and J is TRBJ1-3, with D unresolved. The CDR3 covers 13 residues. V was shortened by 3 bases and J by 4 bases, with 7 bases between the two germline ends. CDR3 sequence: CASSLRKGNTIYF. In DNA, the CDR3 is TGTGCCAGCAGTTTGAGGAAGGGAAACACCATATATTTT.